This entry features one T cell receptor beta chain sequence. Its antigen remains unidentified. It has no much larger one-base neighbor in the sample; base qualities were not kept. Other DNA sequences in the sample encode the same CDR3. TCRbeta CDR3 regions were amplified from genomic DNA using the immunoSEQ Assay, a bias-controlled multiplex PCR. Per the original workflow: Nucleated cell counts per sample were estimated from amplification of reference gene primers within the assay. To quantify the absolute abundance of each unique TCRbeta CDR3 rearrangement, sequence reads were collapsed and filtered. For each sample, productive Simpson clonality was calculated by taking the square root of Simpson's diversity index across productive rearrangements. The table was pulled from immuneACCESS by TCRdb, which kept in-frame rearrangements only. Such tables lose some clones; where checked, under half of the loss comes from unresolved V genes, and the rest has no known cause. V and J calls and clone size are as listed in that table; D and trimming were resolved from the DNA. For this sample there are 270,000 or so clones; 82% appear just once. Jointly, the top ten make up around 3.2% of the sample.

Each collaborating institution followed its own protocols to collect whole blood in K2EDTA tubes. For TCRbeta analysis, collaborator samples were shipped as frozen whole blood, as isolated PBMCs, or as DNA extracted from either sample type. This entry is derived from a study of blood T cell repertoires in COVID-19 (dated by TCRdb to about 2020). Regarding the research as a whole: Samples from collaborators originated in the United States, Italy and Spain and spanned both the acute and convalescent phases of COVID-19. HLA class I and class II types, where available, came from metadata supplied by the sample provider rather than from assay-based typing. The prospective study material was composed of cDNA or gDNA derived from T cells, B-cell-depleted T cells, or PBMCs. Sample metadata almost always included a de-identified subject ID, COVID-19 status, age in years and sex. Subjects who had been exposed to COVID-19, were actively infected with it, or had recovered from it provided the deeply sampled blood TCRbeta repertoires that made up the dataset. The repertoires were released in a freely available public database intended as a resource for research on the immune response to SARS-CoV-2. The samples were drawn from the first 160 participants of the ongoing ImmuneRACE study and from 950 to 1,500 subjects provided by 6 global collaborators. Overall results and qualifications from the work: The quantity of clinical and demographic metadata differed by source and by participant and was supplied without curation.

This sequence was found in a woman under 30 with acute or convalescent COVID-19. The sample taken for sequencing was peripheral blood.

The nucleotide sequence reads as follows: TGTGCCAGCAGCCAAGGGCACACTGAAGCTTTCTTT. Its translation reads: CASSQGHTEAFF. The chain joins TRBV3-1 (or the pseudogene TRBV3-2) to TRBJ1-1; the D gene lacks a confident call. The germline V gene encodes CDR1 LGHDT and CDR2 YNNKEL (reference sequence). V gives up 1 base and J gives up 3 bases, and the segment between their germline ends measures 3 bases. From the cysteine through the phenylalanine, the CDR3 covers 12 amino acids. Kept here is only the CDR3 DNA, which spans 36 bases and is read in frame from base 1.